These T cell receptor beta chains were read from a single sample in a study of prognosis after radiotherapy for stage I lung cancer. TCRdb redid the calling of the multiplex PCR reads with MiXCR, one entry per CDR3 protein. The table shows around 25,000 distinct CDR3 sequences, with approximately 35% occurring only once. The sequencing used PBMCs, collected before or after stereotactic body radiation therapy (not recorded which). The receptor source for this set is a donor at least 50 years old with non-small cell lung cancer. Each CDR3 is given with its conserved first and last residue. The D gene is left open where the match is weak. A row's size may be missing; if present it is once, few, many or a size class.

size	D	V	length	J	CDR3	DNA
many	-	TRBV18	14	TRBJ1-6	CASSFSSYNSPLHF	TGTGCCAGCTCATTTAGCTCCTATAATTCACCCCTCCACTTT
few	-	TRBV6-5	11	TRBJ2-7	CASSYSTEQYF	TGTGCCAGCAGTTACTCAACAGAGCAGTACTTC
-	-	TRBV6-5	13	TRBJ2-3	CASSYDPTDTQYF	TGTGCCAGCAGTTACGATCCGACAGATACGCAGTATTTT
many	-	TRBV6-2/TRBV6-3	12	TRBJ1-1	CASYREGTEAFF	TGTGCCAGTTACAGGGAGGGGACTGAAGCTTTCTTT
-	TRBD1	TRBV27	21	TRBJ2-7	CASSSNTGHTGGNRIVYEQYF	TGTGCCAGCAGTTCGAATACGGGTCACACAGGGGGGAATCGTATTGTCTACGAGCAGTACTTC
-	-	TRBV12-3/TRBV12-4	13	TRBJ1-6	CASSLSAHSPLHF	TGTGCCAGCAGCCTTTCGGCGCATTCACCCCTCCACTTT
-	TRBD1	TRBV5-4	14	TRBJ1-4	CASSIGTGTEKLFF	TGTGCCAGCAGCATCGGGACAGGGACTGAAAAACTGTTTTTT
-	-	TRBV11-3	14	TRBJ1-1	CASRLQGGNTEAFF	TGTGCCAGCAGACTACAGGGTGGGAACACTGAAGCTTTCTTT
many	-	TRBV5-1	15	TRBJ2-3	CASSLGGSGTDTQYF	TGCGCCAGCAGCTTGGGGGGAAGTGGCACAGATACGCAGTATTTT
many	-	TRBV6-5	15	TRBJ1-3	CASSYSISSGNTIYF	TGTGCCAGCAGTTACTCGATTAGCTCTGGAAACACCATATATTTT
many	-	TRBV7-9	17	TRBJ2-1	CASSLGGSRSSYNEQFF	TGTGCCAGCAGCCTCGGGGGTTCGAGAAGCTCCTACAATGAGCAGTTCTTC
once	TRBD1	TRBV12-3/TRBV12-4	15	TRBJ2-7	CASSPGQGERYEQYF	TGTGCCAGCAGCCCGGGACAGGGGGAAAGGTACGAGCAGTACTTC
few	-	TRBV27	13	TRBJ1-5	CASSLVFNQPQHF	TGTGCCAGCAGTTTAGTCTTCAATCAGCCCCAGCATTTT
many	-	TRBV28	19	TRBJ2-6	CASSLLRQVLYSGANVLTF	TGTGCCAGCAGTTTATTGAGGCAGGTACTGTACTCTGGGGCCAACGTCCTGACTTTC
-	TRBD2	TRBV11-2	17	TRBJ2-1	CASSSQTEAGGIYEQFF	TGTGCCAGCAGCTCCCAGACAGAGGCGGGAGGGATTTATGAGCAGTTCTTC
many	-	TRBV24-1	14	TRBJ1-5	CATSDTTGNQPQHF	TGTGCCACCAGTGATACTACGGGCAATCAGCCCCAGCATTTT
many	-	TRBV6-1	15	TRBJ2-7	CASSEAGGGSYEQYF	TGTGCCAGCAGTGAAGCGGGGGGAGGATCGTACGAGCAGTACTTC
-	TRBD2	TRBV20-1	15	TRBJ2-1	CSADATSFTYNEQFF	TGCAGCGCCGACGCGACTAGCTTCACATACAATGAGCAGTTCTTC
-	-	TRBV6-5	12	TRBJ2-3	CASSYRNLAQYF	TGTGCCAGCAGTTACCGTAATCTGGCGCAGTATTTT
-	TRBD1	TRBV4-1	13	TRBJ2-3	CASSQGQGDTQYF	TGCGCCAGCAGCCAAGGACAGGGAGATACGCAGTATTTT
many	-	TRBV5-6	13	TRBJ1-2	CASSLESSYGYTF	TGTGCCAGCAGCTTGGAGTCTAGCTATGGCTACACCTTC